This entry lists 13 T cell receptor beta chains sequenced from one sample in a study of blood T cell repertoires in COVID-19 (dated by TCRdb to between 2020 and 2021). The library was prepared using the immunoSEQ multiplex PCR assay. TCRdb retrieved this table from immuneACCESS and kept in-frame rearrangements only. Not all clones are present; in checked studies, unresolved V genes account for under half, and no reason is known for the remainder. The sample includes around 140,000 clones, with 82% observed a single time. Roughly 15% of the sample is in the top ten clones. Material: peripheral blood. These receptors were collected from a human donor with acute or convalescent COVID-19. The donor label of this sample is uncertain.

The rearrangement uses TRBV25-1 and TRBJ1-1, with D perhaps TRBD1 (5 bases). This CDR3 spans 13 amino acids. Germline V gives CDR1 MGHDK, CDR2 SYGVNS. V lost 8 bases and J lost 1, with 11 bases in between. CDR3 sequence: CASAQTGNTEAFF. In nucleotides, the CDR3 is TGTGCCAGCGCCCAAACAGGGAACACTGAAGCTTTCTTT.

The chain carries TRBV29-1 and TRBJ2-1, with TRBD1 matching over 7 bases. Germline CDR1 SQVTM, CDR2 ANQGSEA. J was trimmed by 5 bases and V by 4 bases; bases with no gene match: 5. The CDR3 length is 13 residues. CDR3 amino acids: CSVGDRLNNEQFF. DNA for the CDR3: TGCAGCGTTGGGGACAGACTAAACAATGAGCAGTTCTTC.

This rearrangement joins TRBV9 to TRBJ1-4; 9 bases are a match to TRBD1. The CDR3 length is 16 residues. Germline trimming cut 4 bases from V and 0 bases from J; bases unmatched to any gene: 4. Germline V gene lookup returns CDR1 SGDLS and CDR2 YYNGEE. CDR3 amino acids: CASSHGQGTTNEKLFF. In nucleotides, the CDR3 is TGTGCCAGCAGCCATGGACAGGGGACAACTAATGAAAAACTGTTTTTT. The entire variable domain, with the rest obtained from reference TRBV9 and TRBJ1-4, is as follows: DSGVTQTPKHLITATGQRVTLRCSPRSGDLSVYWYQQSLDQGLQFLIQYYNGEERAKGNILERFSAQQFPDLHSELNLSSLELGDSALYFCASSHGQGTTNEKLFFGSGTQLSVL.

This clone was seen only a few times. The CDR3 nucleotides are TGTGCCAGCAGCCGTCAGGGGGCCTATGGCTACACCTTC. It encodes CASSRQGAYGYTF. This chain links TRBV9 with TRBJ1-2, with 8 nucleotides matching TRBD1. V shed 4 bases, J shed 4 bases, and the junction held 3 bases outside the gene matches. The germline V gene has CDR1 SGDLS and CDR2 YYNGEE. The CDR3 is 13 amino acids.

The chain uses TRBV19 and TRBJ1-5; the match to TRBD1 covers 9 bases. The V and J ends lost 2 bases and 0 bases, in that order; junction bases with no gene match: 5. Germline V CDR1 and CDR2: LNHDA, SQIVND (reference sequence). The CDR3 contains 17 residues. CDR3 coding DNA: TGTGCCAGTAGTATAAAACGGACAGGGGATAGCAATCAGCCCCAGCATTTT. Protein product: CASSIKRTGDSNQPQHF.

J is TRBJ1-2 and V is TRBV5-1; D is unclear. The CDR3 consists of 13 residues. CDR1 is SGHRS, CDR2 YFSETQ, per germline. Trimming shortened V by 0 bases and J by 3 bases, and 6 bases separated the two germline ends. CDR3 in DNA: TGCGCCAGCAGCTTGGTGTCAGACTATGGCTACACCTTC. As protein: CASSLVSDYGYTF.

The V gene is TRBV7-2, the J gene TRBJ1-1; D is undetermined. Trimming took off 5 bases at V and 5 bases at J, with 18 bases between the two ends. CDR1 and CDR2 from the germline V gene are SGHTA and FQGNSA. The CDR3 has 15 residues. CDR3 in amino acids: CASSPRTFRGTEAFF. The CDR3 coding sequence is TGTGCCAGCAGCCCTAGGACCTTTAGAGGGACTGAAGCTTTCTTT.

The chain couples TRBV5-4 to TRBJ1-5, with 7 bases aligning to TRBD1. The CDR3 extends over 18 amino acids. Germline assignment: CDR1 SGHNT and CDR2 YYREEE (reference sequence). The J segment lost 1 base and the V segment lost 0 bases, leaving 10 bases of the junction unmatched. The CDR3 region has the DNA TGTGCCAGCAGCTTGGGGGGTCCTCGACAGGGCAGCAATCAGCCCCAGCATTTT. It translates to CASSLGGPRQGSNQPQHF.

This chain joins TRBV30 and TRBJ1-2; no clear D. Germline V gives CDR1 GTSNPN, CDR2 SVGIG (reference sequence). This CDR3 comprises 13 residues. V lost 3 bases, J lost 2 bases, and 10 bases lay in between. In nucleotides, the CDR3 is TGTGCCTGGAGGGCTCAGGCGAACTATGGCTACACCTTC. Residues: CAWRAQANYGYTF.

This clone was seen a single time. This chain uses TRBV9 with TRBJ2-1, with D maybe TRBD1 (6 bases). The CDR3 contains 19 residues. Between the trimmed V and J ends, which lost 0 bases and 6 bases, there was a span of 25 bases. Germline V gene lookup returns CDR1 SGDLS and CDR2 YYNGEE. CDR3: CASSVVGTKRGGRGNEQFF. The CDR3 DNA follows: TGTGCCAGCAGCGTAGTGGGAACAAAGCGAGGGGGACGGGGCAATGAGCAGTTCTTC.

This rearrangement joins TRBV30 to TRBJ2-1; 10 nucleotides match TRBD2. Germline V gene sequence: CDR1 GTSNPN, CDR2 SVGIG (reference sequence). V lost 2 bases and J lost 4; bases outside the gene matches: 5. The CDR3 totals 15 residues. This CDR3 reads CAWSPSGGLYNEQFF. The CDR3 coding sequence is TGTGCCTGGAGTCCTAGCGGGGGATTATACAATGAGCAGTTCTTC.

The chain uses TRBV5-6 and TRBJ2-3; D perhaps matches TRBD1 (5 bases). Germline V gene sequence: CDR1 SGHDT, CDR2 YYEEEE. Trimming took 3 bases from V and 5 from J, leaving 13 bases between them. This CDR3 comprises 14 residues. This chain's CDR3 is CASSSTDFIDTQYF. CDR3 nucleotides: TGTGCCAGCAGCTCGACAGATTTTATAGATACGCAGTATTTT.

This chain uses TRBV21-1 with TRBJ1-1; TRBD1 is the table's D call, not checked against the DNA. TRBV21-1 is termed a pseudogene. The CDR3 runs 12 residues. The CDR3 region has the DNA TGTGCCAGCAGCCCTCGACAGTTTGAAGCTTTCTTT. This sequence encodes CASSPRQFEAFF.